This T cell receptor beta chain is from a study of blood T cell repertoires in COVID-19. About the study: From T cells, B-cell-depleted T cells, or PBMCs came the material, which was cDNA or gDNA.

This CDR3 contains 16 residues. Germline loops: CDR1 SGHTA, CDR2 FQGNSA. The V gene end was trimmed by 1 base and the J gene end by 5 bases; junction bases not matched to a gene: 7. Profiling relied on immunoSEQ multiplex PCR, and the TCRdb table lists in-frame clones only, not all of them. The sample contains 350,000 to 450,000 clones, 85% of which appear only once. The TCR was taken from a young woman with acute or convalescent COVID-19. The sequencing sample was made of peripheral blood. The chain uses TRBV7-2 and TRBJ1-5; 8 nucleotides match TRBD1. CDR3 in DNA: TGTGCCAGCAGCTTAGAAGGCGACAGGGGTCATCAGCCCCAGCATTTT. The encoded protein is CASSLEGDRGHQPQHF.